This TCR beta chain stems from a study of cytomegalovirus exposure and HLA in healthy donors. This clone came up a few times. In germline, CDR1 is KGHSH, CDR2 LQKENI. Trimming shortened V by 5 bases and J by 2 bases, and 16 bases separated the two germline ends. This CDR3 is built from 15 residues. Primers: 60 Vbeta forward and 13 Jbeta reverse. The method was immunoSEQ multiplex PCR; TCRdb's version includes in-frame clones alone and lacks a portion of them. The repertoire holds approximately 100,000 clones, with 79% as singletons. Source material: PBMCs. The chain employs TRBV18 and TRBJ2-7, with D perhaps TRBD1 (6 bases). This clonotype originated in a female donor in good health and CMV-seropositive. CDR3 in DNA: TGTGCCAGCTCAGGGATTCAGGGGCCCACCTACGAGCAGTACTTC. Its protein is CASSGIQGPTYEQYF.